A single sample is the source of the 23 T cell receptor beta chains below, sequenced in a study of T cell repertoires in cytomegalovirus infection. TCRdb re-called the reads through MiXCR, storing one row per CDR3 protein. The sample contains some 920,000 distinct CDR3 sequences, 25% to 40% of which appear only once. These receptors' antigens are unknown. Sequencing used cultured CD8+ T cells from PBMCs, obtained from culture after CMV antigen stimulation. The source of these receptors is a human donor in good health (CMV status not recorded). Some clones in this sample may be carry-over from other donors' samples.

This sequence joins TRBV15 and TRBJ2-7; possibly TRBD2 for D (5 bases). V lost 0 bases, J lost 6 bases, and 15 bases lay in between. From germline, CDR1 is LNHNV and CDR2 YYDKDF (reference sequence). This CDR3 is 15 amino acids long. For the CDR3, the DNA is TGTGCCACCAGCAGAGATCGGCCGGGGAAAGGCGAGCAGTACTTC. Translated, it gives CATSRDRPGKGEQYF.

This clonotype was seen a handful of times. The CDR3 DNA follows: TGTGCCAGCAGCCCGACCAGGGGGGGGGGAGATACGCAGTATTTT. It is translated as CASSPTRGGGDTQYF. The chain links TRBV7-6 to TRBJ2-3; D tentatively reads TRBD1 or TRBD2 (7 bases each). V lost 5 bases, J lost 5 bases, and 17 bases lay in between. Germline V CDR1 and CDR2: SGHVS, FNYEAQ. This CDR3 region has 15 residues.

The chain has TRBV29-1 and TRBJ2-5; 9 bases are shared with TRBD2. J lost 6 bases, V lost 0 bases, and 14 bases had no gene match. The germline gives CDR1 SQVTM, CDR2 ANQGSEA. There are 17 residues in the CDR3. The CDR3 spells CSVEDQGLAGFRKTQYF. CDR3 nucleotide sequence: TGCAGCGTTGAAGATCAAGGGCTAGCGGGGTTCAGAAAGACCCAGTACTTC. The full variable domain, its missing parts supplied by reference TRBV29-1 and TRBJ2-5, is SAVISQKPSRDICQRGTSLTIQCQVDSQVTMMFWYRQQPGQSLTLIATANQGSEATYESGFVIDKFPISRPNLTFSTLTVSNMSPEDSSIYLCSVEDQGLAGFRKTQYFGPGTRLLVL.

The J gene is TRBJ2-3, the V gene TRBV6-1; perhaps TRBD2 as D (5 bases). There are 13 residues in the CDR3. Germline lookup yields CDR1 MNHNS and CDR2 SASEGT. V was pared by 3 bases and J by 6 bases, with 10 bases between. CDR3 sequence (DNA): TGTGCCAGCAGTGACGAAGCGGTGGATACGCAGTATTTT. This sequence encodes CASSDEAVDTQYF.

Turning to this clonotype: One end of the junction is discordant with germline, which a read error may explain. The rearrangement joins TRBV5-1 to TRBJ2-7; possibly TRBD2 for D (6 bases). The CDR3 is made up of 14 amino acids. Germline CDR1 reads SGHRS; CDR2 reads YFSETQ. CDR3 region: CANSLGGPSEEQYF. Here the CDR3 DNA reads TGCGCCAACAGCTTGGGGGGACCCTCGGAGGAGCAGTACTTC.

This clonotype was detected many times. This chain connects TRBV9 to TRBJ2-2, with D possibly matching TRBD2 (6 bases). The germline V gene has CDR1 SGDLS and CDR2 YYNGEE. V lost 2 bases and J lost 7, with 9 bases in between. The CDR3 is 13 residues long. The CDR3 nucleotides read TGTGCCAGCAGCGTGAGGGACTTCGGGGAGCTGTTTTTT. It encodes CASSVRDFGELFF. The full variable domain, in which reference TRBV9 and TRBJ2-2 provide the parts outside the CDR3, is DSGVTQTPKHLITATGQRVTLRCSPRSGDLSVYWYQQSLDQGLQFLIQYYNGEERAKGNILERFSAQQFPDLHSELNLSSLELGDSALYFCASSVRDFGELFFGEGSRLTVL.

This clonotype was detected a few times. The rearrangement links TRBV20-1 to TRBJ1-1; the D is unclear. This CDR3 contains 10 residues. CDR1 is DFQATT, CDR2 SNEGSKA, per germline (reference sequence). V lost 6 bases, J lost 8 bases, and 10 bases lay in between. The CDR3 spells CSAWGAEAFF. CDR3 DNA: TGCAGTGCATGGGGTGCCGAAGCTTTCTTT.

About this clonotype itself: A junction boundary mismatches the germline segment, possibly from a read error. The chain uses TRBV3-1 and TRBJ1-1, with D unresolved. The CDR3 is 14 residues long. Germline lookup yields CDR1 LGHDT and CDR2 YNNKEL (reference sequence). The CDR3 here is CVSSQDHGGTEAFF. The CDR3 nucleotides are TGTGTCAGCAGCCAAGACCATGGTGGGACTGAAGCTTTCTTT.

The genes are TRBV6-4 and TRBJ2-1; D gene ambiguous. The CDR3 totals 15 residues. V lost 2 bases and J 8 bases, leaving 16 bases between the germline ends. Germline assignment: CDR1 MRHNA and CDR2 SNTAGT. This CDR3 is CASSDLNAPEDEQFF. CDR3 sequence (DNA): TGTGCCAGCAGTGACCTTAACGCCCCTGAGGATGAGCAGTTCTTC.

This rearrangement joins TRBV19 to TRBJ1-2; TRBD1 aligns across 7 bases. Germline V gene sequence: CDR1 LNHDA, CDR2 SQIVND (reference sequence). V lost 2 bases, J lost 4 bases, and 7 bases stayed unmatched. The CDR3 covers 15 residues. The CDR3 DNA reads as TGTGCCAGTAGTATATGGCGAGGGGACAGCTATGGCTACACCTTC. This gives the protein CASSIWRGDSYGYTF.

The chain joins TRBV27 to TRBJ1-1; 9 bases map to TRBD1. In germline, CDR1 is MNHEY, CDR2 SMNVEV (reference sequence). After removal of 4 bases from V and 0 bases from J, the junction contained 6 bases not matched to a gene. CDR3 length: 16 residues. DNA for the CDR3: TGTGCCAGCAGTTCCTCTACAGGGGGCATGAACACTGAAGCTTTCTTT. This gives the protein CASSSSTGGMNTEAFF.

This CDR3 is CASSEWTGESPLHF. Here the CDR3 DNA reads TGTGCCAGCAGTGAATGGACAGGGGAATCACCCCTCCACTTT. This chain links TRBV6-1 with TRBJ1-6, with 9 positions matching TRBD1. The V gene's germline CDR1 is MNHNS and CDR2 SASEGT. This CDR3 region has 14 residues. V lost 2 bases to trimming and J lost 10 bases; unmatched junction nucleotides: 3.

This clonotype has only a few counts. The chain carries TRBV6-5 and TRBJ1-6, with 8 bases lining up with TRBD1. The J segment lost 9 bases and the V segment lost 6 bases, leaving 4 bases of the junction unmatched. Per the germline V gene, CDR1 is MNHEY and CDR2 is SVGAGI. The CDR3 totals 13 residues. The CDR3 DNA reads TGTGCCAGCAGACGAGACAGGGGTTCACCCCTCCACTTT. Its translation: CASRRDRGSPLHF.

This chain connects TRBV10-3 to TRBJ1-1; 8 nucleotides agree with TRBD1. Trimming at V came to 1 base and at J to 4 bases, leaving 5 bases not matched to a gene. Germline values: CDR1 ENHRY, CDR2 SYGVKD. This CDR3 contains 15 residues. The CDR3 nucleotides read TGTGCCATCAGTGAGTTGGGGACAGGCCTCACTGAAGCTTTCTTT. Protein: CAISELGTGLTEAFF.

V is TRBV19 and J is TRBJ2-7; tentatively, D is TRBD1 or TRBD2 (5 bases each). The ends were cut back, 5 bases at V and 0 bases at J, with 20 bases in the middle. CDR1 and CDR2 (germline): LNHDA, SQIVND (reference sequence). The CDR3 is 17 residues long. The DNA for the CDR3 is TGTGCCAGTAGTCTGAGGGGCGCGGTCCTTTACTCCTACGAGCAGTACGTC. Translation: CASSLRGAVLYSYEQYV.

This clonotype turned up a few times. The chain is built from TRBV7-6 and TRBJ2-3; a possible D gene is TRBD2 (7 bases). V gave up 0 bases and J gave up 0 bases, with 13 bases separating them. The CDR3 loop spans 17 amino acids. Germline-derived CDR1 and CDR2 are SGHVS and FNYEAQ. Here the CDR3 DNA reads TGTGCCAGCAGCTTAGCCTCGGGGGGCCCTAGCACAGATACGCAGTATTTT. Translating it yields CASSLASGGPSTDTQYF.

This clonotype showed up just a few times. This rearrangement joins TRBV27 to TRBJ2-7, with D tentatively TRBD1 (5 bases). Germline V CDR1 and CDR2: MNHEY, SMNVEV (reference sequence). This CDR3 region has 13 residues. Trimming cost V 3 bases and J 1 base, with 7 bases left between them. In DNA, the CDR3 is TGTGCCAGCAGTTTTGACAGTTCCTACGAGCAGTACTTC. Translated, it gives CASSFDSSYEQYF.

The table lists this clonotype with a few counts. The chain employs TRBV7-9 and TRBJ2-7; TRBD1 matches 8 bases. The length of the CDR3 is 17 residues. V shed 5 bases, J shed 0 bases, and the junction held 12 bases outside the gene matches. Germline V gene lookup returns CDR1 SEHNR and CDR2 FQNEAQ (reference sequence). The CDR3 region has the DNA TGTGCCAGCAGCCCAAGGACAGGGCGGACTGGCTCCTACGAGCAGTACTTC. Translating it yields CASSPRTGRTGSYEQYF.

V usage is TRBV24-1 and J usage is TRBJ2-1, with 9 bases fitting TRBD2. CDR1 and CDR2 (germline): KGHDR, SFDVKD. The CDR3 extends over 15 amino acids. V dropped 5 bases and J dropped 9; count of bases not matched to a gene: 10. Written as DNA, the CDR3 is TGTGCCACCAGTGGAAGGCGGGGGGGGACATCTGAGCAGTTCTTC. It yields the protein CATSGRRGGTSEQFF.

This clonotype appeared a few times. The J gene is TRBJ1-2, the V gene TRBV10-3, with unresolved D. With 6 bases removed from V and 8 bases from J, the gap between germline ends came to 22 bases. The germline V gene has CDR1 ENHRY and CDR2 SYGVKD. The CDR3 is made up of 15 amino acids. Here the CDR3 DNA reads TGTGCCATCAGGGAAGGGCAGGCCAGCGTCGGGGGCTACACCTTC. Amino acids: CAIREGQASVGGYTF.

This clonotype has at least ten counts. V gene TRBV12-3 or TRBV12-4 combines with J gene TRBJ2-7; 8 bases match TRBD2. With 4 bases clipped from V and 4 bases from J, the junction kept 6 bases outside the gene matches. The CDR3 is 14 residues long. The CDR3 DNA reads as TGTGCCAGCAGTTCTACGGGGGGGCCTTACGAGCAGTACGTC. The encoded protein is CASSSTGGPYEQYV.

This clonotype was counted a few times. The chain recombines TRBV9 with TRBJ2-7, with D tentatively TRBD2 (6 bases). Trimming pared 0 bases from V and 3 bases from J, leaving 10 bases between. Looked up from germline, CDR1 is SGDLS and CDR2 is YYNGEE. The CDR3 contains 14 residues. The CDR3 DNA sequence: TGTGCCAGCAGCGTAGAGGCGGGGAACTACGAGCAGTACTTC. Translating gives CASSVEAGNYEQYF.

The chain has TRBV12-3 or TRBV12-4 and TRBJ2-7, with 9 positions matching TRBD2. J lost 2 bases, V lost 4 bases, and 6 bases had no gene match. This CDR3 region has 15 residues. CDR3 loop: CASSSSGGNPYEQYF. The CDR3 DNA reads as TGTGCCAGCAGTTCCAGCGGGGGGAACCCCTACGAGCAGTACTTC.